Below are 20 T cell receptor beta chains sequenced from a single sample in a study of human T cells and chemical hapten exposure. Time point described: pre-sensitization, week 0. This sample's treatment: therapeutic diphenylcyclopropenone sensitization with weekly scalp DPC. TCRdb re-called the RACE reads with MiXCR, one entry per CDR3 protein. This sample carries 300,000 to 450,000 distinct CDR3 sequences, 5.1% of them seen once, and the ten largest clones take 2.6%. The input for sequencing was whole blood, taken in connection with sensitization to the hapten diphenylcyclopropenone (DPC). The origin of the receptors is a woman in her 50s with alopecia areata. Some clones in this sample may be carry-over from other donors' samples.

This clonotype was counted only a few times. The chain employs TRBV7-2 and TRBJ1-1; a possible D gene is TRBD1 (6 bases). Germline V gene lookup returns CDR1 SGHTA and CDR2 FQGNSA. The CDR3 spans 15 residues. Trimming stripped 2 bases from V and 4 bases from J, with 14 bases between. CDR3 bases: TGTGCCAGCAGCTTAATGGGGGCGCAGGTCACTGAAGCTTTCTTT. Translated, it gives CASSLMGAQVTEAFF.

This clonotype has ten or more counts. The rearrangement links TRBV2 to TRBJ1-1; D might be TRBD1 (5 bases). This CDR3 has 13 residues. V lost 7 bases, J lost 5 bases, and 14 bases lay in between. Germline-derived CDR1 and CDR2 are SNHLY and FYNNEI. CDR3 in amino acids: CASKFGGDTEAFF. CDR3 DNA: TGTGCCAGCAAGTTCGGAGGGGATACTGAAGCTTTCTTT.

The table lists this clonotype with many counts. The rearrangement joins TRBV20-1 to TRBJ2-5, with 10 bases that match TRBD1. After removal of 3 bases from V and 3 bases from J, the junction contained 1 base not matched to a gene. This CDR3 is 13 amino acids long. Germline V gives CDR1 DFQATT, CDR2 SNEGSKA (reference sequence). The chain's CDR3 is CSARGQGKETQYF. CDR3 bases: TGCAGTGCTAGGGGACAGGGGAAAGAGACCCAGTACTTC.

The sample holds a few counts of this clonotype. The chain couples TRBV9 to TRBJ2-7; TRBD1 might be the D (5 bases). Germline CDR1 and CDR2: SGDLS and YYNGEE. The length of the CDR3 is 14 residues. The V end was cut by 5 bases, the J end by 3 bases, with 15 bases between. CDR3 bases: TGTGCCAGCAGTTCTGGGGCCCAGGGCTACGAGCAGTACTTC. This codes for CASSSGAQGYEQYF.

This clonotype occurred many times. This chain uses TRBV12-3 or TRBV12-4 with TRBJ2-1; 16 positions agree with TRBD2. Trimming removed 6 bases from V and 5 bases from J; junction bases left unmatched: 7. The CDR3 has 17 amino acids. The CDR3 nucleotides are TGTGCCAGCAGGTCCGGGACTAGCGGGAGGGCACACAATGAGCAGTTCTTC. This encodes CASRSGTSGRAHNEQFF.

This clonotype has a count of ten or more. The gene calls are TRBV10-3 and TRBJ1-3; possibly TRBD1 for D (5 bases). This CDR3 region has 14 residues. CDR1 is ENHRY and CDR2 is SYGVKD in the germline V gene. The ends were cut back, 5 bases at V and 0 bases at J, with 8 bases in the middle. CDR3 in DNA: TGTGCCATCAGTACAGGCCTCTCTGGAAACACCATATATTTT. Its translation is CAISTGLSGNTIYF.

This clonotype has more than one count but fewer than ten. The V and J genes are TRBV2 and TRBJ2-2; D unresolved. In germline, CDR1 is SNHLY, CDR2 FYNNEI. V was trimmed by 7 bases and J by 7 bases, leaving 7 bases between them. This CDR3 contains 11 residues. The DNA of the CDR3 is TGTGCCAGCATGGAGAACGGGGAGCTGTTTTTT. The encoded protein is CASMENGELFF.

In its sample, this clonotype was seen many times. V is TRBV6-5 and J is TRBJ2-1; 14 nucleotides align to TRBD2. J gave up 5 bases and V 4 bases, and 4 bases lay outside the gene matches. CDR3 length equals 16 residues. Germline CDR1 reads MNHEY; CDR2 reads SVGAGI. The CDR3, as DNA: TGTGCCAGCAGTTCTCGGACTAGCGGGAGGAACAATGAGCAGTTCTTC. Translated, it gives CASSSRTSGRNNEQFF.

Ten or more counts support this clonotype. The chain carries TRBV12-3 or TRBV12-4 and TRBJ2-4; D is tentatively TRBD1 or TRBD2 (5 bases each). The ends were cut back, 3 bases at V and 7 bases at J, with 10 bases in the middle. The CDR3 loop spans 13 amino acids. Written as DNA, the CDR3 is TGTGCCAGCAGTTTGAGGGGCTGGAACATTCAGTACTTC. Amino acids: CASSLRGWNIQYF.

The gene calls are TRBV29-1 and TRBJ2-1; 12 bases line up with TRBD2. Looked up from germline, CDR1 is SQVTM and CDR2 is ANQGSEA. The CDR3 length is 13 residues. V lost 8 bases and J lost 4; bases outside the gene matches: 3. CDR3 bases: TGCAGCAGTGGACTAGCGGGGTACAATGAGCAGTTCTTC. It yields the protein CSSGLAGYNEQFF.

This clonotype showed up many times. The rearrangement uses TRBV7-9 and TRBJ2-6; D is possibly TRBD1 (5 bases). Germline V gene data show CDR1 as SEHNR and CDR2 as FQNEAQ (reference sequence). V was cut by 0 bases and J by 2 bases, with 5 bases left in between. The CDR3 loop spans 15 amino acids. The CDR3 region is CASSLAGAGANVLTF. The DNA for the CDR3 is TGTGCCAGCAGCTTAGCAGGGGCTGGGGCCAACGTCCTGACTTTC.

This clonotype was picked up a small number of times. The gene calls are TRBV24-1 and TRBJ2-4; possibly TRBD1 for D (5 bases). The CDR3 extends over 16 amino acids. Per germline, CDR1 KGHDR and CDR2 SFDVKD. With 4 bases removed from V and 1 base from J, the gap between germline ends came to 13 bases. The CDR3 DNA sequence: TGTGCCACCAGTGACGGACATACTGGGGCCAAAAACATTCAGTACTTC. Its protein product is CATSDGHTGAKNIQYF.

This clonotype came up a few times. The chain uses TRBV10-3 and TRBJ1-6, with 7 positions matching TRBD1. J lost 5 bases, V lost 0 bases, and 4 bases had no gene match. CDR1 and CDR2 from the germline V gene are ENHRY and SYGVKD. The CDR3 extends over 16 amino acids. The CDR3 here is CAISESQGSDNSPLHF. The CDR3 region has the DNA TGTGCCATCAGTGAGTCACAGGGGTCGGATAATTCACCCCTCCACTTT.

This chain links TRBV4-3 with TRBJ2-7; 10 bases fit TRBD2. The CDR3 length is 16 residues. Germline CDR1 is LGHNA and CDR2 is YSLEER. After removal of 4 bases from V and 0 bases from J, the junction contained 6 bases not matched to a gene. DNA for the CDR3: TGCGCCAGCAGCCTAGGGACTAGCGCCGACTCCTACGAGCAGTACTTC. Translated, it gives CASSLGTSADSYEQYF.

The table lists this clonotype with many counts. J is TRBJ2-6 and V is TRBV20-1; the D is unclear. V was shortened by 6 bases and J by 0 bases, with 6 bases between the two germline ends. This CDR3 is 13 amino acids long. Germline V gives CDR1 DFQATT, CDR2 SNEGSKA (reference sequence). As DNA, the CDR3 is TGCAGTGCGGGCAGCTCTGGGGCCAACGTCCTGACTTTC. Residues: CSAGSSGANVLTF.

The V call is TRBV27, the J call TRBJ2-3; TRBD2 agrees at 8 bases. The germline gives CDR1 MNHEY, CDR2 SMNVEV (reference sequence). The CDR3 runs to 16 residues. Losses at the gene ends were 6 bases for V and 1 base for J; bases not matched to a gene: 9. Here the CDR3 reads CASRPPGLGRTDTQYF. The CDR3 DNA is TGTGCCAGCAGGCCTCCGGGACTAGGCCGCACAGATACGCAGTATTTT.

This clonotype was recorded a few times. The chain is built from TRBV6-6 and TRBJ1-1, with a possible D match to TRBD1 (5 bases). The CDR3 totals 14 residues. Germline-derived CDR1 and CDR2 are MNHNY and SVGAGI (reference sequence). The V end was cut by 6 bases, the J end by 5 bases, with 16 bases between. CDR3 in amino acids: CASRQGEGRTEAFF. The DNA of the CDR3 is TGTGCCAGCAGGCAGGGCGAGGGGAGAACTGAAGCTTTCTTT.

The chain combines TRBV12-3 or TRBV12-4 with TRBJ2-1, with a weak D call TRBD2 (5 bases). Deletions cut 7 bases from V and 4 bases from J, with 8 bases between. This CDR3 has 12 residues. The CDR3 reads CASMSGYNEQFF. In nucleotides, the CDR3 is TGTGCCAGCATGTCGGGGTACAATGAGCAGTTCTTC.

J is TRBJ1-2 and V is TRBV18; D uncertain. The CDR3 has 13 amino acids. Trimming removed 0 bases from V and 4 bases from J, with 6 bases in between. CDR1 KGHSH and CDR2 LQKENI come from the germline V gene. Here the CDR3 reads CASSPPGFYGYTF. CDR3 in DNA: TGTGCCAGCTCACCACCGGGGTTCTATGGCTACACCTTC.

V and J are TRBV20-1 and TRBJ2-7, with 7 bases lining up with TRBD1. The CDR3 sequence is 13 residues long. Germline V gene data show CDR1 as DFQATT and CDR2 as SNEGSKA (reference sequence). V shed 6 bases and J 3 bases; nucleotides not matched to a gene: 8. The DNA of the CDR3 is TGCAGTGCCCCGGGACAGTTCCACTACGAGCAGTACTTC. The encoded protein is CSAPGQFHYEQYF.